This T cell receptor beta chain was identified during a study of cytomegalovirus exposure and HLA in healthy donors. Broader study findings: TCR beta V segments were, for the most part, productive about 87% or about 30% of the time in an earlier analysis. Generally TCR sequences proved uncommon, though certain public TCRs appeared in numerous donors.

This clone was seen a handful of times. Its antigen is undetermined. In the same sample, other DNA sequences code for this CDR3. Per the germline V gene, CDR1 is MNHNY and CDR2 is SVGAGI (reference sequence). CDR3 length equals 15 residues. V lost 5 bases, J lost 4 bases, and 4 bases stayed unmatched. The PCR made use of 60 Vbeta and 13 Jbeta primers. Sequencing was performed with immunoSEQ multiplex PCR; in TCRdb, only in-frame clones are kept and a portion is missing. The data show around 160,000 clones, 80% to 90% seen once. The source of this sequence is a man younger than 35 in good health and CMV-seropositive. This chain uses TRBV6-6 with TRBJ1-4, with 10 bases that match TRBD1. The sample consisted of PBMCs. The CDR3 loop reads CASSRQGAINEKLFF. In nucleotides, the CDR3 is TGTGCCAGCAGTAGACAGGGGGCGATTAATGAAAAACTGTTTTTT.